This TCR beta chain was captured in a study of Graves' ophthalmopathy and Graves' hyperthyroidism. CDR1 is SQVTM and CDR2 is ANQGSEA in the germline V gene. The CDR3 length is 14 residues. V lost 3 bases, J lost 3 bases, and 15 bases lay in between. There are many counts of this clonotype. The TCR beta CDR3 regions underwent amplification from RNA transcripts. Amplification began with first-round RT-PCR using HTBI primers, then second-round multiplex PCR was performed. MiXCR was run by TCRdb on the multiplex PCR reads, yielding one entry per CDR3 protein. The profile shows about 590,000 distinct CDR3 sequences, about two fifths of them singletons.

What was sequenced was peripheral blood or thyroid tissue (not recorded which). The clonotype originates from an adult man with Graves' hyperthyroidism. The chain links TRBV29-1 to TRBJ2-7, with a possible D match to TRBD1 (6 bases). CDR3 in DNA: TGCAGCGTTGAGGGTTCGAGGGGGAGCTACGAGCAGTACTTC. It codes for CSVEGSRGSYEQYF.